This TCR beta chain was identified during a study of blood T cells in healthy people across ages. Study results and limitations: Whereas aged donors had fewer naive CD4+ cells, long-lived donors had more of them and higher diversity.

A second PCR, run for about 6 to 11 cycles, used a sample-barcoded 5' primer plus a J-beta primer mix. TCRdb independently ran MiXCR on the 5' RACE reads; one entry per CDR3 protein. The sample contains about 800,000 distinct CDR3 sequences, approximately 25% of which appear only once. This clonotype was detected a few times. The antigen is undetermined. The CDR3 covers 10 residues. Trimming took off 5 bases at V and 3 bases at J, with 4 bases between the two ends. Germline V gene lookup returns CDR1 DFQATT and CDR2 SNEGSKA (reference sequence). These data were likewise used in another study, on T cells of mothers and their children. From that second work: In unrelated and related pairs, TCR recombination output is shaped in a similar way by thymic selection.

The sequenced sample was blood. This TCR was sampled from a boy between 10 and 17 years old in good health. This chain connects TRBV20-1 to TRBJ2-5; D unresolved. The CDR3 loop reads CSAVKETQYF. The CDR3 DNA reads TGCAGTGCTGTGAAAGAGACCCAGTACTTC.